A selection of T cell receptor beta chains follows, all from one sample in a study of response to subunit inactivated influenza vaccine. From the RT-PCR reads, TCRdb called clonotypes with MiXCR, one entry per CDR3 protein. The sample contains 280,000 or so distinct CDR3 sequences, roughly a fifth of which appear only once. The source material was PBMCs from blood, sampled about 20 months after vaccination. The receptors were sampled from a man aged 50 to 75 who received an inactivated influenza vaccine. Both conserved end residues are part of each CDR3. The order of the fields is J gene, clone size, D gene, V gene, CDR3 DNA, CDR3 protein. D genes are given only for firm matches. The size of a clone is reported for some rows only, either as once, few or many, or as a class for expanded clones.

J gene: TRBJ1-1
clone size: many
D gene: TRBD1
V gene: TRBV6-5
CDR3 DNA: TGTGCCAGCAGTTACACAAGGGACAGGCAAGCTTTCTTT
CDR3 protein: CASSYTRDRQAFF

J gene: TRBJ2-1
clone size: .
D gene: .
V gene: TRBV20-1
CDR3 DNA: TGCAGTGCTACCGGGACCAGAAAGTTCAATGAGCAGTTCTTC
CDR3 protein: CSATGTRKFNEQFF

J gene: TRBJ2-4
clone size: .
D gene: TRBD1
V gene: TRBV14
CDR3 DNA: TGTGCCAGCAGCCAAGGGCCGGGACAGGGGGCGATGGGTTACATTCAGTACTTC
CDR3 protein: CASSQGPGQGAMGYIQYF

J gene: TRBJ2-7
clone size: .
D gene: TRBD1
V gene: TRBV20-1
CDR3 DNA: TGCAGTGCTATCGGGACAGGGAGATTATACGAGCAGTACTTC
CDR3 protein: CSAIGTGRLYEQYF

J gene: TRBJ2-5
clone size: once
D gene: .
V gene: TRBV24-1
CDR3 DNA: TGTGCCACCAGTGATAAATCTAGCGTTGGGACCCAGTACTTC
CDR3 protein: CATSDKSSVGTQYF

J gene: TRBJ1-1
clone size: few
D gene: .
V gene: TRBV5-4
CDR3 DNA: TGTGCCAGCAGCTTGGAGGACACTGAAGCTTTCTTT
CDR3 protein: CASSLEDTEAFF

J gene: TRBJ1-5
clone size: few
D gene: .
V gene: TRBV6-2/TRBV6-3
CDR3 DNA: TGTGCCAGCAGTTACTCGATAGCCCAACAGTCAGGCCGCAATCAGCCCCAGCATTTT
CDR3 protein: CASSYSIAQQSGRNQPQHF

J gene: TRBJ1-1
clone size: few
D gene: TRBD1
V gene: TRBV18
CDR3 DNA: TGTGCCAGCTCACCACTGGCAGGGGGCACTGAAGCTTTCTTT
CDR3 protein: CASSPLAGGTEAFF

J gene: TRBJ1-5
clone size: many
D gene: .
V gene: TRBV20-1
CDR3 DNA: TGCAGTGCTAGAGATCAGGAGCAGCCCCAGCATTTT
CDR3 protein: CSARDQEQPQHF

J gene: TRBJ1-2
clone size: .
D gene: TRBD1
V gene: TRBV29-1
CDR3 DNA: TGCAGCGCGGACAGGGCGGATGGCTACACCTTC
CDR3 protein: CSADRADGYTF

J gene: TRBJ1-2
clone size: .
D gene: .
V gene: TRBV4-3
CDR3 DNA: TGCGCCAGCAGCCAAGATCTGGGTGGTGGCTACACCTTC
CDR3 protein: CASSQDLGGGYTF

J gene: TRBJ2-1
clone size: few
D gene: TRBD2
V gene: TRBV5-6
CDR3 DNA: TGTGCCAGCAGCAACCCGGGACTAGCGGGAGACAATGAGCAGTTCTTC
CDR3 protein: CASSNPGLAGDNEQFF

J gene: TRBJ1-6
clone size: .
D gene: .
V gene: TRBV7-2
CDR3 DNA: TGTGCCAGCAGTCTATATTCTGGGAGCTCCTATAATTCACCCCTCCACTTT
CDR3 protein: CASSLYSGSSYNSPLHF

J gene: TRBJ1-2
clone size: .
D gene: .
V gene: TRBV29-1
CDR3 DNA: TGCAGCGTTGCACTAACTACTACACACCGGACAGCTAACTATGGCTACACCTTC
CDR3 protein: CSVALTTTHRTANYGYTF

J gene: TRBJ2-7
clone size: few
D gene: .
V gene: TRBV20-1
CDR3 DNA: TGCAGTGCTAGATACCCCGGGACATACTACGAGCAGTACTTC
CDR3 protein: CSARYPGTYYEQYF

J gene: TRBJ2-3
clone size: many
D gene: .
V gene: TRBV7-6
CDR3 DNA: TGTGCCAGCAGCTTAGAAGCCCGTACGCAGTATTTT
CDR3 protein: CASSLEARTQYF

J gene: TRBJ2-7
clone size: few
D gene: .
V gene: TRBV20-1
CDR3 DNA: TGCAGTGCTAGAGATCAGGGCAGGGGTTACGAGCAGTACTTC
CDR3 protein: CSARDQGRGYEQYF

J gene: TRBJ2-2
clone size: few
D gene: .
V gene: TRBV27
CDR3 DNA: TGTGCCACAAGGGACACCAACACCGGGGAGCTGTTTTTT
CDR3 protein: CATRDTNTGELFF

J gene: TRBJ2-7
clone size: .
D gene: .
V gene: TRBV2
CDR3 DNA: TGTGCCAGCAGTTTAGGGGAATCCTACGAGCAGTACTTC
CDR3 protein: CASSLGESYEQYF

J gene: TRBJ1-6
clone size: few
D gene: .
V gene: TRBV12-3/TRBV12-4
CDR3 DNA: TGTGCCAGCAGTTTATTAGCCGGGGCCCTCCACTTT
CDR3 protein: CASSLLAGALHF

J gene: TRBJ2-3
clone size: few
D gene: .
V gene: TRBV6-2/TRBV6-3
CDR3 DNA: TGTGCCAGCAGAGTCGGGAAGGGCACAGATACGCAGTATTTT
CDR3 protein: CASRVGKGTDTQYF

J gene: TRBJ2-7
clone size: few
D gene: .
V gene: TRBV29-1
CDR3 DNA: TGCAGCGTTGCGAAGGGGTCCTACGAGCAGTACTTC
CDR3 protein: CSVAKGSYEQYF

J gene: TRBJ2-1
clone size: .
D gene: TRBD2
V gene: TRBV28
CDR3 DNA: TGTGCCAGCAGTTTATTAGCCGGGACTAGTTCCTACAATGAGCAGTTCTTC
CDR3 protein: CASSLLAGTSSYNEQFF

J gene: TRBJ1-4
clone size: many
D gene: .
V gene: TRBV10-3
CDR3 DNA: TGTGCCATCAGTGAGTCGGGGGTTGGTGAAAAACTGTTTTTT
CDR3 protein: CAISESGVGEKLFF

J gene: TRBJ2-1
clone size: .
D gene: .
V gene: TRBV5-1
CDR3 DNA: TGCGCCAGCAGCTCTGCTTACAATGAGCAGTTCTTC
CDR3 protein: CASSSAYNEQFF

J gene: TRBJ2-1
clone size: .
D gene: TRBD2
V gene: TRBV6-1
CDR3 DNA: TGTGCCAGCAGTGTGAGACCGGGACTAGCGGGAGTACCCTACAATGAGCAGTTCTTC
CDR3 protein: CASSVRPGLAGVPYNEQFF

J gene: TRBJ1-6
clone size: many
D gene: TRBD1
V gene: TRBV5-1
CDR3 DNA: TGCGCCAGCAGCTTGGCCGGACAGGGAATCTCACCCCTCCACTTT
CDR3 protein: CASSLAGQGISPLHF

J gene: TRBJ1-5
clone size: .
D gene: .
V gene: TRBV6-1
CDR3 DNA: TGTGCCAGCAGCCCCAGTACGGGACACAATCAGCCCCAGCATTTT
CDR3 protein: CASSPSTGHNQPQHF

J gene: TRBJ2-1
clone size: many
D gene: .
V gene: TRBV20-1
CDR3 DNA: TGCAGTGCTACTCCTTCCTACAATGAGCAGTTCTTC
CDR3 protein: CSATPSYNEQFF

J gene: TRBJ2-3
clone size: .
D gene: TRBD1
V gene: TRBV20-1
CDR3 DNA: TGCAGTGCTAGAGATATCGACAGGGTAGATACGCAGTATTTT
CDR3 protein: CSARDIDRVDTQYF

J gene: TRBJ2-5
clone size: few
D gene: .
V gene: TRBV12-3/TRBV12-4
CDR3 DNA: TGTGCCAGCAGTTCTACAGGGACAGAGACCCAGTACTTC
CDR3 protein: CASSSTGTETQYF

J gene: TRBJ2-5
clone size: .
D gene: .
V gene: TRBV10-3
CDR3 DNA: TGTGCCATCAGTGAGTCGATGCGGGGGACCCAGTACTTC
CDR3 protein: CAISESMRGTQYF

J gene: TRBJ1-1
clone size: .
D gene: TRBD1
V gene: TRBV11-2
CDR3 DNA: TGTGCCAGCAGCTTTGACAGGGAGTTTGGGAACACTGAAGCTTTCTTT
CDR3 protein: CASSFDREFGNTEAFF

J gene: TRBJ2-1
clone size: many
D gene: TRBD2
V gene: TRBV4-3
CDR3 DNA: TGCGCCAGCAGCCAAGGTAGCGGGCCCAATGAGCAGTTCTTC
CDR3 protein: CASSQGSGPNEQFF

J gene: TRBJ2-4
clone size: .
D gene: .
V gene: TRBV5-1
CDR3 DNA: TGCGCCAGCAGCCCCCGGGGACCCAAAAACATTCAGTACTTC
CDR3 protein: CASSPRGPKNIQYF

J gene: TRBJ2-5
clone size: .
D gene: TRBD1
V gene: TRBV3-1
CDR3 DNA: TGTGCCAGCAGCCAAGATGGGACAGGGGGATGGGAGACCCAGTACTTC
CDR3 protein: CASSQDGTGGWETQYF

J gene: TRBJ2-1
clone size: .
D gene: TRBD1
V gene: TRBV20-1
CDR3 DNA: TGCAGTGCTAGGGGACCCGGGACAGGGGGCCTGAATGAGCAGTTCTTC
CDR3 protein: CSARGPGTGGLNEQFF

J gene: TRBJ1-4
clone size: few
D gene: .
V gene: TRBV5-1
CDR3 DNA: TGCGCCAGCAGCTTGGGATCCAATAATGAAAAACTGTTTTTT
CDR3 protein: CASSLGSNNEKLFF

J gene: TRBJ2-7
clone size: .
D gene: TRBD2
V gene: TRBV20-1
CDR3 DNA: TGCAGTGCTATTCCAAGGTCCCCTAGCGGGAGTCAATACGAGCAGTACTTC
CDR3 protein: CSAIPRSPSGSQYEQYF

J gene: TRBJ2-1
clone size: .
D gene: .
V gene: TRBV2
CDR3 DNA: TGTGCCAGCAGCCAAAGTGTGAATGAGCAGTTCTTC
CDR3 protein: CASSQSVNEQFF

J gene: TRBJ1-2
clone size: few
D gene: .
V gene: TRBV4-3
CDR3 DNA: TGCGCCAGCAGCCAAGATCTCGGGACGGCTAACTATGGCTACACCTTC
CDR3 protein: CASSQDLGTANYGYTF

J gene: TRBJ2-7
clone size: .
D gene: .
V gene: TRBV10-3
CDR3 DNA: TGTGCCATCAGTGATACCTCCGGCCCTAAGGCCTACGAGCAGTACTTC
CDR3 protein: CAISDTSGPKAYEQYF

J gene: TRBJ2-2
clone size: few
D gene: .
V gene: TRBV3-1
CDR3 DNA: TGTGCCAGCAGCCAAGATCTAGCGAGCACCGGGGAGCTGTTTTTT
CDR3 protein: CASSQDLASTGELFF